This note documents a single T cell receptor (beta chain) sequence. The germline gives CDR1 SGHRS, CDR2 YFSETQ. There are 13 residues in the CDR3. Trimming left V 1 base short and J 2 bases short, with 3 bases between. The entry originates in a study of blood T cell repertoires in COVID-19. Study context: Material from acute and convalescent COVID-19 was sourced from the United States, Italy and Spain. PBMCs, B-cell-depleted T cells, or T cells provided the cDNA or gDNA that made up the material.

Original analysis: The assay estimated nucleated cells by amplifying reference gene primers. Sequencing was performed with immunoSEQ multiplex PCR; in TCRdb, only in-frame clones are kept and a portion is missing. V and J calls and clone size are given by that table; D and trimming were obtained from the DNA. Here the sample spans roughly 70,000 clones, around 80% being singletons. The sequenced sample was peripheral blood. This TCR was sampled from a human donor in a cohort sampled during active COVID-19. The J gene is TRBJ2-2, the V gene TRBV5-1; D is undetermined. The CDR3 bases are TGCGCCAGCAGCTTGCAAAACACCGGGGAGCTGTTTTTT. Its protein is CASSLQNTGELFF.